These 27 T cell receptor beta chains originate from one sample sequenced in a study of blood T cell repertoires in COVID-19. The protocol was immunoSEQ multiplex PCR, while the TCRdb copy is restricted to in-frame clones and leaves out a portion. The sample carries a few hundred thousand clones, just over 90% recorded once. Specimen: PBMCs or T cells enriched from blood (not recorded which). These receptors all come from a woman aged 35 to 49 who had been exposed to COVID-19.

This rearrangement joins TRBV4-3 to TRBJ2-1; possibly TRBD1 for D (6 bases). Germline CDR1 is LGHNA and CDR2 is YSLEER. The CDR3 sequence is 15 residues long. V gave up 7 bases and J gave up 2 bases, with 15 bases separating them. CDR3 in amino acids: CASKNRVRTYNEQFF. The CDR3 DNA reads as TGCGCCAGCAAAAACAGGGTAAGGACCTACAATGAGCAGTTCTTC.

CDR3 in amino acids: CASSLGTRSTYEQYF. The CDR3, as DNA: TGTGCCAGCAGCTTGGGGACAAGATCTACCTACGAGCAGTACTTC. The rearrangement uses TRBV5-8 and TRBJ2-7, with a weak D call TRBD1 (5 bases). The CDR3 loop spans 15 amino acids. Trimming removed 0 bases from V and 2 bases from J, with 12 bases in between. The V gene's germline CDR1 is SGHTS and CDR2 YDEGEE.

About this clone: The same CDR3 arises from other DNA sequences in this sample as well. V is TRBV19 and J is TRBJ1-2, with D perhaps matching TRBD1 (6 bases). CDR1 and CDR2 (germline): LNHDA, SQIVND (reference sequence). The length of the CDR3 is 14 residues. V lost 5 bases and J 3 bases, leaving 13 bases between the germline ends. The DNA for the CDR3 is TGTGCCAGTAGTCCCCCCCAGGGGTACTATGGCTACACCTTC. This translates into CASSPPQGYYGYTF.

The V call is TRBV27, the J call TRBJ1-5; TRBD1 matches 7 bases. Germline loops: CDR1 MNHEY, CDR2 SMNVEV (reference sequence). The CDR3 covers 14 residues. Trimming at V came to 3 bases and at J to 2 bases, leaving 1 base not matched to a gene. The chain's CDR3 is CASSFQGGNQPQHF. CDR3 DNA: TGTGCCAGCAGTTTCCAGGGGGGCAATCAGCCCCAGCATTTT.

V and J are TRBV6-1 and TRBJ1-2; possibly TRBD1 for D (6 bases). CDR1 is MNHNS and CDR2 is SASEGT in the germline V gene. Trimming stripped 2 bases from V and 4 bases from J, with 11 bases between. The CDR3 spans 14 residues. Here the CDR3 DNA reads TGTGCCAGCAGTGAATTGGGCAGGGGCTATGGCTACACCTTC. Its protein product is CASSELGRGYGYTF.

CDR3 nucleotides: TGTGCCAGCTCACCCACCCGGGAGGCCCCCCAGCATTTT. This gives the protein CASSPTREAPQHF. The rearrangement uses TRBV18 and TRBJ1-5; no definite D call. This CDR3 has 13 amino acids. Germline loops: CDR1 KGHSH, CDR2 LQKENI. Trimming took off 3 bases at V and 10 bases at J, with 13 bases between the two ends.

In DNA, the CDR3 is TGTGCCAGCTCACCGGGGAGGAGGGACATTCAGTACTTC. Protein: CASSPGRRDIQYF. V gene TRBV18 combines with J gene TRBJ2-4, with D possibly TRBD2 on 6 matching bases. V was clipped by 3 bases and J by 8 bases, with 11 bases between them. CDR1 is KGHSH, CDR2 LQKENI, per germline. The CDR3 extends over 13 amino acids.

Note on this clone: Other DNA sequences within the sample encode an identical CDR3. J is TRBJ2-5 and V is TRBV15; 9 nucleotides line up with TRBD1. The germline V gene has CDR1 LNHNV and CDR2 YYDKDF (reference sequence). This CDR3 has 15 residues. The junction had 3 bases not matched to a gene; V was cut back by 3 bases and J by 1 base. The CDR3 sequence: CATSRDRGPQETQYF. In DNA, the CDR3 is TGTGCCACCAGCAGGGACAGGGGCCCCCAAGAGACCCAGTACTTC. The variable domain in full, completed from reference TRBV15 and TRBJ2-5, reads DAMVIQNPRYQVTQFGKPVTLSCSQTLNHNVMYWYQQKSSQAPKLLFHYYDKDFNNEADTPDNFQSRRPNTSFCFLDIRSPGLGDTAMYLCATSRDRGPQETQYFGPGTRLLVL.

This sequence joins TRBV7-9 and TRBJ1-2; no clear D gene. The V end lost 5 bases, the J end lost 8 bases, and 9 bases lay between the germline ends. Germline loops: CDR1 SEHNR, CDR2 FQNEAQ (reference sequence). This CDR3 has 11 amino acids. In DNA, the CDR3 is TGTGCCAGCAGCCGGGTTGAGGGCTACACCTTC. The encoded protein is CASSRVEGYTF.

The V gene is TRBV20-1, the J gene TRBJ1-2; the D gene is possibly TRBD1 (5 bases). Trimming took off 6 bases at V and 7 bases at J, with 12 bases between the two ends. CDR3 length: 11 amino acids. CDR1 and CDR2 (germline): DFQATT, SNEGSKA (reference sequence). For the CDR3, the DNA is TGCAGTGCCATAGATGGGGCTGGCTACACCTTC. Amino acid sequence: CSAIDGAGYTF.

The CDR3 region is CASSQMSGQPQHF. CDR3 nucleotide sequence: TGTGCCAGCAGCCAAATGTCAGGACAGCCCCAGCATTTT. The chain combines TRBV12-3 or TRBV12-4 with TRBJ1-5; D ambiguous. The CDR3 runs 13 residues. The germline V and J ends were trimmed by 6 bases and 7 bases, with 13 bases remaining between them.

This sequence joins TRBV18 and TRBJ1-4; 8 nucleotides align to TRBD1. The CDR3 has 16 residues. Trimming at V came to 6 bases and at J to 3 bases, leaving 9 bases not matched to a gene. CDR1 KGHSH and CDR2 LQKENI come from the germline V gene. The CDR3 sequence is CASSLQGAISNEKLFF. In nucleotides, the CDR3 is TGTGCCAGCTCCCTTCAGGGGGCGATTTCTAATGAAAAACTGTTTTTT.

This rearrangement joins TRBV27 to TRBJ2-5, with D hard to call. V was pared by 7 bases and J by 2 bases, with 8 bases between. The CDR3 is 12 residues long. Germline CDR1 and CDR2: MNHEY and SMNVEV (reference sequence). CDR3 nucleotide sequence: TGTGCCAGCACGAGCGCACAAGAGACCCAGTACTTC. Translated: CASTSAQETQYF.

V usage is TRBV5-1 and J usage is TRBJ2-1; 8 positions agree with TRBD2. In germline, CDR1 is SGHRS, CDR2 YFSETQ. The length of the CDR3 is 16 residues. V lost 4 bases, J lost 7 bases, and 13 bases stayed unmatched. The CDR3 here is CASSPGGGGLDNEQFF. Here the CDR3 DNA reads TGCGCCAGCAGCCCGGGGGGCGGGGGGCTGGATAATGAGCAGTTCTTC.

CDR3 coding DNA: TGTGCCAGCTCAACGCCGGGACAGAGAAATACTAACTATGGCTACACCTTC. Translated: CASSTPGQRNTNYGYTF. J is TRBJ1-2 and V is TRBV18; 7 bases map to TRBD1. The CDR3 has 17 residues. V dropped 5 bases and J dropped 0; count of bases not matched to a gene: 12. Germline CDR1 reads KGHSH; CDR2 reads LQKENI.

The count of this clone is one. CDR3 sequence reads: CASSLRAFRDRGRNTIYF. The CDR3 bases are TGTGCCAGCAGCTTAAGGGCTTTCCGGGACAGGGGAAGAAACACCATATATTTT. V gene TRBV7-3 combines with J gene TRBJ1-3; 10 bases are shared with TRBD1. The CDR3 sequence is 18 residues long. Germline CDR1 is SGHTA and CDR2 is FQGTGA. After removal of 1 base from V and 5 bases from J, the junction contained 11 bases not matched to a gene. Looking up the rest from reference TRBV7-3 and TRBJ1-3 gives the full variable domain: GAGVSQTPSNKVTEKGKYVELRCDPISGHTALYWYRQSLGQGPEFLIYFQGTGAADDSGLPNDRFFAVRPEGSVSTLKIQRTERGDSAVYLCASSLRAFRDRGRNTIYFGEGSWLTVV.

V and J are TRBV4-2 and TRBJ1-4; 7 bases are shared with TRBD1. CDR1 is LGHNA, CDR2 YNFKEQ, per germline. Trimming removed 3 bases from V and 8 bases from J; junction bases left unmatched: 6. The length of the CDR3 is 14 residues. As DNA, the CDR3 is TGTGCCAGCAGCCAGGGGGAGACAGGGGAAAAACTGTTTTTT. Residues: CASSQGETGEKLFF.

The chain has TRBV14 and TRBJ1-2; tentative D call: TRBD1 (6 bases). Germline V gene sequence: CDR1 SGHDN, CDR2 FVKESK. The ends were cut back, 0 bases at V and 0 bases at J, with 11 bases in the middle. This CDR3 has 16 residues. CDR3 loop: CASSQEGWTANYGYTF. The CDR3 bases are TGTGCCAGCAGCCAAGAAGGGTGGACAGCTAACTATGGCTACACCTTC.

This clone has only a few counts. The rearrangement uses TRBV6-2 or TRBV6-3 and TRBJ1-1, with 11 bases fitting TRBD1. From germline, CDR1 is MNHEY and CDR2 SVGEGT. The CDR3 is 13 amino acids. J lost 11 bases, V lost 3 bases, and 5 bases had no gene match. The CDR3 region is CASSYGQGAAAFF. CDR3 nucleotides: TGTGCCAGCAGTTATGGACAGGGGGCTGCGGCTTTCTTT.

V usage is TRBV5-1 and J usage is TRBJ1-2; 7 bases fit TRBD1. Losses at the gene ends were 3 bases for V and 8 bases for J; bases not matched to a gene: 10. Germline CDR1 SGHRS, CDR2 YFSETQ. CDR3 length: 14 amino acids. The CDR3 loop is CASSYRGQNRGYTF. CDR3 in DNA: TGCGCCAGCAGCTACAGGGGTCAAAATAGAGGCTACACCTTC.

V usage is TRBV24-1 and J usage is TRBJ1-3; D is ambiguous. Trimming pared 4 bases from V and 0 bases from J, leaving 6 bases between. CDR3 length: 14 residues. CDR1 KGHDR and CDR2 SFDVKD come from the germline V gene. CDR3 protein: CATSDLNSGNTIYF. The CDR3 region has the DNA TGTGCCACCAGTGACCTAAACTCTGGAAACACCATATATTTT.

The chain links TRBV28 to TRBJ2-7, with 7 positions matching TRBD2. The V segment lost 5 bases and the J segment 0 bases; nucleotides outside the gene matches: 7. The V gene's germline CDR1 is MDHEN and CDR2 SYDVKM. The CDR3 length is 15 residues. CDR3 DNA sequence: TGTGCCAGCAGTCTACCTAGCGGAAGCTCCTACGAGCAGTACTTC. Translation gives CASSLPSGSSYEQYF.

This chain links TRBV5-1 with TRBJ2-7; the D gene is possibly TRBD1 (6 bases). Germline CDR1 and CDR2: SGHRS and YFSETQ. The CDR3 length is 14 residues. V was cut by 5 bases and J by 2 bases, with 14 bases left in between. CDR3 protein: CASRLNRETYEQYF. CDR3 DNA: TGCGCCAGCAGATTAAACAGGGAAACCTACGAGCAGTACTTC.

This chain uses TRBV7-2 with TRBJ1-6; D may be TRBD1 (6 bases). In germline, CDR1 is SGHTA, CDR2 FQGNSA. Deletions cut 1 base from V and 0 bases from J, with 16 bases between. The length of the CDR3 is 19 residues. The CDR3 reads CASSLGPGGRSSYNSPLHF. The CDR3 nucleotides are TGTGCCAGCAGCTTAGGTCCGGGGGGCAGGAGCTCCTATAATTCACCCCTCCACTTT.

This rearrangement joins TRBV5-1 to TRBJ1-6; D unclear. V was shortened by 1 base and J by 0 bases, with 5 bases between the two germline ends. This CDR3 has 15 residues. Germline values: CDR1 SGHRS, CDR2 YFSETQ. CDR3 in amino acids: CASSLTSSYNSPLHF. Here the CDR3 DNA reads TGCGCCAGCAGCTTGACTAGCTCCTATAATTCACCCCTCCACTTT.

The rearrangement uses TRBV3-1 (or the pseudogene TRBV3-2) and TRBJ1-3; TRBD1 aligns across 9 bases. With V trimmed by 0 bases and J by 3 bases, 3 bases remained unmatched. The length of the CDR3 is 16 residues. CDR1 and CDR2 from the germline V gene are LGHDT and YNNKEL (reference sequence). The CDR3 is CASSQEGQGIGNTIYF. The CDR3 DNA sequence: TGTGCCAGCAGCCAAGAAGGACAGGGGATTGGAAACACCATATATTTT.

DNA of the CDR3: TGTGCCAGCATCCAACAGGGGGCATTAGAAGAGACCCAGTACTTC. It codes for CASIQQGALEETQYF. The rearrangement uses TRBV7-2 and TRBJ2-5; 9 bases align to TRBD1. The trim removed 7 bases at V and 3 bases at J, leaving 9 bases unmatched. Germline V gene lookup returns CDR1 SGHTA and CDR2 FQGNSA. CDR3 length equals 15 residues.